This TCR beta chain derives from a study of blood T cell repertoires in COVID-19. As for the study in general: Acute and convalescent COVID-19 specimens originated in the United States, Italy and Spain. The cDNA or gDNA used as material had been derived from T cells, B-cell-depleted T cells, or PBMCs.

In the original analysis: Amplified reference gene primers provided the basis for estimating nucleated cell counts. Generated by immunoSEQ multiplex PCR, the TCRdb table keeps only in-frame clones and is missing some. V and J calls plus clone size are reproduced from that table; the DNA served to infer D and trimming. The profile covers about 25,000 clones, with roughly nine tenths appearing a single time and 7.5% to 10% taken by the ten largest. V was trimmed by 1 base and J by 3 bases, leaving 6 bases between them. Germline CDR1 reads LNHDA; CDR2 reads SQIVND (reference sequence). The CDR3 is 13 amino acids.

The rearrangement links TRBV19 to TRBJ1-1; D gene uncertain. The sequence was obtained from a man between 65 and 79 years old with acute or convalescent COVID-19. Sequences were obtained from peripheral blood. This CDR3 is CASSIASYTEAFF. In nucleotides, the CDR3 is TGTGCCAGTAGTATAGCAAGCTACACTGAAGCTTTCTTT.